Listed here are 13 T cell receptor beta chains from one sample, sequenced in a study of T cells in Graves' hyperthyroidism and ophthalmopathy. Researchers amplified the TCR beta CDR3 regions from RNA transcripts. HTBI primers drove first-round RT-PCR of the TCR CDR3. MiXCR, run by TCRdb on the multiplex PCR reads, gives a single entry per CDR3 protein. The data contain about 600,000 distinct CDR3 sequences, 12% to 15% of them singletons. Material for sequencing was blood. The receptors originated from a young woman with Graves' ophthalmopathy.

This clonotype was seen ten or more times. The chain employs TRBV9 and TRBJ2-2; D ambiguous. Germline V gene lookup returns CDR1 SGDLS and CDR2 YYNGEE. This CDR3 has 13 amino acids. Trimming left V 3 bases short and J 0 bases short, with 3 bases between. The CDR3 bases are TGTGCCAGCAGCGGACCGAACACCGGGGAGCTGTTTTTT. It encodes CASSGPNTGELFF. Complete variable domain (other parts from reference TRBV9 and TRBJ2-2): DSGVTQTPKHLITATGQRVTLRCSPRSGDLSVYWYQQSLDQGLQFLIQYYNGEERAKGNILERFSAQQFPDLHSELNLSSLELGDSALYFCASSGPNTGELFFGEGSRLTVL.

The chain has TRBV25-1 and TRBJ2-1; tentative D call: TRBD2 (5 bases). The germline V gene encodes CDR1 MGHDK and CDR2 SYGVNS. The CDR3 spans 12 residues. Deletions cut 8 bases from V and 3 bases from J, with 8 bases between. The CDR3 reads CASGGYYNEQFF. The CDR3 DNA follows: TGTGCCAGCGGCGGGTACTACAATGAGCAGTTCTTC.

In regard to this clonotype: Possible read error: a much larger clone is one base away. This rearrangement joins TRBV7-2 to TRBJ1-5; D is possibly TRBD1 (6 bases). This CDR3 contains 16 residues. From germline, CDR1 is SGHTA and CDR2 FQGNSA. V was trimmed by 0 bases and J by 3 bases, leaving 12 bases between them. CDR3 DNA: TGTGCCAGCAGCTTAGCTGGGGGCTTGGACAATCAGCCCCAGCATTTT. This translates into CASSLAGGLDNQPQHF.

This clonotype appeared many times. The chain links TRBV24-1 to TRBJ2-1; D remains ambiguous. Trimming took 6 bases from V and 7 from J, leaving 15 bases between them. The CDR3 has 14 residues. Germline values: CDR1 KGHDR, CDR2 SFDVKD. The DNA for the CDR3 is TGTGCCACCAGTTGGGCCCCTAGTGCGAATGAGCAGTTCTTC. Amino acid sequence: CATSWAPSANEQFF.

This clonotype appeared many times. The chain combines TRBV20-1 with TRBJ2-5; 12 bases map to TRBD2. The CDR3 loop spans 18 amino acids. The germline gives CDR1 DFQATT, CDR2 SNEGSKA (reference sequence). J was trimmed by 2 bases and V by 0 bases; bases with no gene match: 10. DNA for the CDR3: TGCAGTGCTAGAGAACCTTTCCCCCTAGCGGGAGGGCAAGAGACCCAGTACTTC. Protein: CSAREPFPLAGGQETQYF.

The V gene is TRBV7-3, the J gene TRBJ2-2; D remains unclear. The ends were cut back, 4 bases at V and 8 bases at J, with 8 bases in the middle. This CDR3 region has 12 residues. Per germline, CDR1 SGHTA and CDR2 FQGTGA. The CDR3 loop reads CASSSRVGELFF. The CDR3 nucleotides read TGTGCCAGCAGCTCCCGTGTTGGGGAGCTGTTTTTT.

This clonotype has just a few counts. CDR3 sequence reads: CASSVWREVGLGNEQFF. CDR3 coding DNA: TGTGCCAGCAGCGTATGGCGGGAGGTGGGATTGGGCAATGAGCAGTTCTTC. The chain employs TRBV9 and TRBJ2-1; TRBD2 matches 8 bases. The germline V gene encodes CDR1 SGDLS and CDR2 YYNGEE. The V gene end was trimmed by 1 base and the J gene end by 6 bases; junction bases not matched to a gene: 12. This CDR3 comprises 17 residues.

This clonotype was seen repeatedly, ten times or more. The chain combines TRBV4-1 with TRBJ1-5; 8 nucleotides agree with TRBD1. CDR3 size: 15 residues. The germline V gene encodes CDR1 MGHRA and CDR2 YSYEKL. V was pared by 4 bases and J by 3 bases, with 5 bases of the junction left unmatched. CDR3 bases: TGCGCCAGCAGCCGTTCGACAGGGGACAATCAGCCCCAGCATTTT. The encoded protein is CASSRSTGDNQPQHF.

This clonotype turned up a few times. The rearrangement links TRBV6-5 to TRBJ1-1, with TRBD1 matching 8 bases. V shed 2 bases and J 3 bases; nucleotides not matched to a gene: 11. Germline CDR1 reads MNHEY; CDR2 reads SVGAGI. There are 17 residues in the CDR3. The CDR3 sequence: CASSYADREVRDTEAFF. The CDR3 region has the DNA TGTGCCAGCAGTTACGCGGACAGGGAGGTTAGGGACACTGAAGCTTTCTTT.

This clonotype appeared a few times. The chain couples TRBV20-1 to TRBJ1-5; a weak D match, TRBD1 (5 bases). The germline gives CDR1 DFQATT, CDR2 SNEGSKA (reference sequence). The CDR3 contains 14 residues. V lost 3 bases and J lost 5, with 14 bases in between. The chain's CDR3 is CSASIGRVHQPQHF. The CDR3 DNA reads TGCAGTGCTAGTATCGGCAGGGTACATCAGCCCCAGCATTTT.

This clonotype turned up a few times. This chain links TRBV4-3 with TRBJ2-7, with D possibly TRBD2 on 5 matching bases. The V gene's germline CDR1 is LGHNA and CDR2 YSLEER. V lost 2 bases to trimming and J lost 2 bases, with 13 bases between them. This CDR3 spans 15 amino acids. Here the CDR3 reads CASSQLEGSPYEQYF. DNA of the CDR3: TGCGCCAGCAGCCAATTAGAGGGTTCCCCCTACGAGCAGTACTTC.

This clonotype came up many times. The chain's CDR3 is CASSLRWREGRNEQFF. CDR3 coding DNA: TGTGCCAGCAGTTTACGGTGGCGGGAGGGCCGTAATGAGCAGTTCTTC. The chain couples TRBV27 to TRBJ2-1; 9 nucleotides line up with TRBD2. With 2 bases clipped from V and 7 bases from J, the junction kept 9 bases outside the gene matches. Germline V gene sequence: CDR1 MNHEY, CDR2 SMNVEV (reference sequence). CDR3 length: 16 residues.

V usage is TRBV2 and J usage is TRBJ1-2, with TRBD1 matching 7 bases. CDR3 length: 12 residues. The germline CDR1 and CDR2 sequences are SNHLY and FYNNEI. Trimming cost V 5 bases and J 4 bases; bases outside gene matches: 1. CDR3 coding DNA: TGTGCCAGCAGTACAGGGGCCTATGGCTACACCTTC. Its translation is CASSTGAYGYTF. The full variable domain, with the rest looked up from reference TRBV2 and TRBJ1-2, is EPEVTQTPSHQVTQMGQEVILRCVPISNHLYFYWYRQILGQKVEFLVSFYNNEISEKSEIFDDQFSVERPDGSNFTLKIRSTKLEDSAMYFCASSTGAYGYTFGSGTRLTVV.